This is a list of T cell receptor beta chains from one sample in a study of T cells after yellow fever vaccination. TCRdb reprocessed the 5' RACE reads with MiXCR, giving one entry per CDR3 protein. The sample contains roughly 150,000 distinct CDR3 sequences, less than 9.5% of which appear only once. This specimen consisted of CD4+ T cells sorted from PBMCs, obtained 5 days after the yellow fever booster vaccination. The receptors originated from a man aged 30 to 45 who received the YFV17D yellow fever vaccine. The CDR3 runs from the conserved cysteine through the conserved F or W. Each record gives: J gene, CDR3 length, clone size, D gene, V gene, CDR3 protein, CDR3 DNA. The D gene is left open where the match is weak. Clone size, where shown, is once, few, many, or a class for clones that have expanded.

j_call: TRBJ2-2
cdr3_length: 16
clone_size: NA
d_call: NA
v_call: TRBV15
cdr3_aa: CATSRDPHSNTGELFF
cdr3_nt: TGTGCCACCAGCAGAGATCCCCACTCGAACACCGGGGAGCTGTTTTTT

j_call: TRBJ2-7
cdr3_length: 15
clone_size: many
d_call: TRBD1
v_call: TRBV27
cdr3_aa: CASSLQGGTGGEQYF
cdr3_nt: TGTGCCAGCAGTTTACAGGGAGGGACAGGGGGCGAGCAGTACTTC

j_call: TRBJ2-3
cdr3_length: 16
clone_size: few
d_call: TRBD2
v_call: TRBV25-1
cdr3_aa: CASSELAGVATDTQYF
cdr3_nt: TGTGCCAGCAGTGAATTGGCGGGAGTGGCCACAGATACGCAGTATTTT

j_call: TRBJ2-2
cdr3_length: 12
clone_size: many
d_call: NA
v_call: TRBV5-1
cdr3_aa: CASRPGTGELFF
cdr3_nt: TGCGCCAGCCGCCCAGGGACCGGGGAGCTGTTTTTT

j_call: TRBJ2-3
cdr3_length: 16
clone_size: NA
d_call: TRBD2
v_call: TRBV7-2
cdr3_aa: CASSSMGLAGTDTQYF
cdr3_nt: TGTGCCAGCAGTTCCATGGGACTAGCGGGAACGGATACGCAGTATTTT

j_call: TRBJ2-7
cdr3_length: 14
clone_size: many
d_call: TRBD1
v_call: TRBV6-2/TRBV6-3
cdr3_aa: CASSYETGVREQYF
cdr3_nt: TGTGCCAGCAGTTACGAAACAGGGGTGCGAGAGCAGTACTTC

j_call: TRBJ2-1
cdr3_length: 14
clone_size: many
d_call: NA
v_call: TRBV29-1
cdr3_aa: CSAGNRLSYNEQFF
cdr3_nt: TGCAGCGCGGGCAACAGGTTATCCTACAATGAGCAGTTCTTC

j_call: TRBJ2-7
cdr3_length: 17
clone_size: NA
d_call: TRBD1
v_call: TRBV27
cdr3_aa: CASSFARETGRGYEQYF
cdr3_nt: TGTGCCAGCAGTTTTGCGAGAGAGACAGGGAGAGGGTACGAGCAGTACTTC

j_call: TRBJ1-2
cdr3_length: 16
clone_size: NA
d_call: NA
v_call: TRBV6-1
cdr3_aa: CASIQPGAGANYGYTF
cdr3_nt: TGTGCCAGCATCCAACCCGGGGCGGGTGCTAACTATGGCTACACCTTC

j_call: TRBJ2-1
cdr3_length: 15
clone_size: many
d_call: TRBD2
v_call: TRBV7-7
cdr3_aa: CASSLTSGLYNEQFF
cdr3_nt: TGTGCTAGCAGCTTAACTAGCGGCCTATACAATGAGCAGTTCTTC

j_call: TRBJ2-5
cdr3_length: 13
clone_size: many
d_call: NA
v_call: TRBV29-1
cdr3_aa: CSGGPPYQETQYF
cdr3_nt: TGCAGCGGGGGGCCCCCGTACCAAGAGACCCAGTACTTC

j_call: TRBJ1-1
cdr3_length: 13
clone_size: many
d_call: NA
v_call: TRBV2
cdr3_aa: CASSGWGLTEAFF
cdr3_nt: TGTGCCAGCAGTGGGTGGGGGCTCACTGAAGCTTTCTTT

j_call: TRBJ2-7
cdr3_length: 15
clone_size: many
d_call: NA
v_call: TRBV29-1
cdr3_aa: CSVEAGKQSGSEQYF
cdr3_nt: TGCAGCGTTGAAGCTGGGAAACAGTCGGGGTCCGAGCAGTACTTC

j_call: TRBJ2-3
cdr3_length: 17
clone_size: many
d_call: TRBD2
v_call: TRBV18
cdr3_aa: CASSSLGLAAQGDTQYF
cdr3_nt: TGTGCCAGCTCATCCTTGGGACTAGCGGCGCAGGGAGATACGCAGTATTTT

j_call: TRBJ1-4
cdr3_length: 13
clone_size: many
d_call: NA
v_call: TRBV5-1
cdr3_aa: CASSLRDEEKLFF
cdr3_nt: TGCGCCAGCAGCTTGAGGGACGAAGAAAAACTGTTTTTT

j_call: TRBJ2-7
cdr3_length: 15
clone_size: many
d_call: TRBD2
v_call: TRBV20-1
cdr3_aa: CSATSGNEASYEQYF
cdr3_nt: TGCAGTGCTACTAGCGGAAACGAGGCCTCCTACGAGCAGTACTTC

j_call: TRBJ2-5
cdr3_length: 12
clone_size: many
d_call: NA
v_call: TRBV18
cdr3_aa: CASSHQEETQYF
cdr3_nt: TGTGCCAGCTCACACCAGGAAGAGACCCAGTACTTC

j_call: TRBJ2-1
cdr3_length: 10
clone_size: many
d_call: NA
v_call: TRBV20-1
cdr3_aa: CSARYNEQFF
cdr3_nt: TGCAGTGCTAGATACAATGAGCAGTTCTTC

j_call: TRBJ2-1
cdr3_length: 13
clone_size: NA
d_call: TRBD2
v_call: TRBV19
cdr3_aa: CASSELAVSEQFF
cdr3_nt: TGTGCCAGTAGTGAACTAGCGGTGAGTGAGCAGTTCTTC

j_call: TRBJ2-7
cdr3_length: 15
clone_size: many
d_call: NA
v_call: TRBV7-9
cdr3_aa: CASSPRGVYSYEQYF
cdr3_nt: TGTGCCAGCAGCCCTAGGGGGGTCTACTCCTACGAGCAGTACTTC

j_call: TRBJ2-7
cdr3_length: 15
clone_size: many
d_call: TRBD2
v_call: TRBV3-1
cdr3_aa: CASSLILAGAGEQYF
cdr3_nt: TGTGCCAGCAGCCTAATACTAGCGGGAGCTGGGGAGCAGTACTTC

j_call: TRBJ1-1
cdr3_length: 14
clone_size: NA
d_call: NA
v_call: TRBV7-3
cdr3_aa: CVSSSSSGSTEAFF
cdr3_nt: TGTGTCAGCAGCTCCAGTTCAGGGTCCACTGAAGCTTTCTTT

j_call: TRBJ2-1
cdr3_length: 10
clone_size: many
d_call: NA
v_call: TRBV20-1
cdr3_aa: CSAQDNEQFF
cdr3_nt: TGCAGTGCACAAGACAATGAGCAGTTCTTC

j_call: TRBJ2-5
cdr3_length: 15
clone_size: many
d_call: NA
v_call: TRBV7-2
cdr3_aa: CASSLVVSRGETQYF
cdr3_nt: TGTGCCAGCAGCTTAGTTGTGTCCAGGGGTGAGACCCAGTACTTC

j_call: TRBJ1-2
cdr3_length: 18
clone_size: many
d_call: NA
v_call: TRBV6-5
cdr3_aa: CASSRPSGSTLLNYGYTF
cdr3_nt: TGTGCCAGCAGTAGGCCCTCAGGCTCAACCCTTCTTAACTATGGCTACACCTTC

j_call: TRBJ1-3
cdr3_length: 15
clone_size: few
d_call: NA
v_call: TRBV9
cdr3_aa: CASSVGSYSGNTIYF
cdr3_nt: TGTGCCAGCAGCGTAGGGTCTTACTCTGGAAACACCATATATTTT

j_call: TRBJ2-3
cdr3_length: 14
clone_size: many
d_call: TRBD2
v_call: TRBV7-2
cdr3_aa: CASTTSSSTDTQYF
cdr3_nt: TGTGCCAGCACGACTAGCTCTAGCACAGATACGCAGTATTTT

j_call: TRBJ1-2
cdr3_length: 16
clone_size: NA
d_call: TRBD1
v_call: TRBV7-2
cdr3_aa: CASSLSRDRVNYGYTF
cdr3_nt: TGTGCCAGCAGCTTGTCCCGGGACAGGGTTAACTATGGCTACACCTTC

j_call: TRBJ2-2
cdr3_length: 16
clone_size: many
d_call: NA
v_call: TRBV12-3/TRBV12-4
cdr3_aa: CASSSTPGPPTGELFF
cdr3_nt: TGTGCCAGCAGTTCTACTCCGGGGCCCCCAACCGGGGAGCTGTTTTTT

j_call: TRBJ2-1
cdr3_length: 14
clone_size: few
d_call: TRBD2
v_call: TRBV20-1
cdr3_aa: CSASRLAGANEQFF
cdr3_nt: TGCAGTGCCAGCCGCCTAGCGGGAGCCAATGAGCAGTTCTTC

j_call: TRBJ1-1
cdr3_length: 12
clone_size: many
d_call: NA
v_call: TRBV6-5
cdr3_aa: CASRRENTEAFF
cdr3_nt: TGTGCCAGCAGAAGGGAAAACACTGAAGCTTTCTTT

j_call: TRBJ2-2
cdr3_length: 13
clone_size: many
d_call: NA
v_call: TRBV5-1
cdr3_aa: CASSLRTVGELFF
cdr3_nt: TGCGCCAGCAGCTTGAGGACTGTAGGGGAGCTGTTTTTT

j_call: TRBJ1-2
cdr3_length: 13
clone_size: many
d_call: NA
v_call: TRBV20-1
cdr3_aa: CSARDGSGYGYTF
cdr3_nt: TGCAGTGCTAGAGATGGCAGTGGGTATGGCTACACCTTC

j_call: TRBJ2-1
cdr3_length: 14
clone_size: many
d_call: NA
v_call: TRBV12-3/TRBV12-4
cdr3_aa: CASSLPPVSGEQFF
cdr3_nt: TGTGCCAGCAGTTTGCCCCCCGTCTCAGGCGAGCAGTTCTTC

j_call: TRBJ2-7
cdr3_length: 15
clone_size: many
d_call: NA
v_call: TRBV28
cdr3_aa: CASSLGGPPSYEQYF
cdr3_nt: TGTGCCAGCAGTTTAGGCGGTCCTCCGTCCTACGAGCAGTACTTC

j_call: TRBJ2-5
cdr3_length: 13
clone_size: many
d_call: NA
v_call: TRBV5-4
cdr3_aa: CASSFDSVRTQYF
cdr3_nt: TGTGCCAGCAGCTTTGACAGCGTTCGGACCCAGTACTTC

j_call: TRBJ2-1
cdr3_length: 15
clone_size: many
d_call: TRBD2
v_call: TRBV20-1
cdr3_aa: CSARAGAGGSNEQFF
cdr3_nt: TGCAGTGCTAGAGCGGGGGCGGGAGGGTCAAATGAGCAGTTCTTC

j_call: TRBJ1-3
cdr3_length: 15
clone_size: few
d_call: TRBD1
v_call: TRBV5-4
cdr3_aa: CASSSGQGYGNTIYF
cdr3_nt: TGTGCCAGCAGCTCGGGACAGGGTTATGGAAACACCATATATTTT

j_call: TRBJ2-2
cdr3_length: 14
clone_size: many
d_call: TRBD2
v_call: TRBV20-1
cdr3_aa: CSARTGTTAGELFF
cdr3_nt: TGCAGTGCTAGGACCGGGACTACGGCCGGGGAGCTGTTTTTT

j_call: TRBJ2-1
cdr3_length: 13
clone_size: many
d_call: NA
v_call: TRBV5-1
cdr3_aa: CASSLRGEPGQFF
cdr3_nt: TGCGCCAGCAGCTTGAGAGGTGAACCCGGGCAGTTCTTC

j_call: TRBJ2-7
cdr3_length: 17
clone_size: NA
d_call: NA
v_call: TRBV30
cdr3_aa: CAWSGSSGRAQYYEQYF
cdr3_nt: TGTGCCTGGAGTGGCTCCTCGGGTCGAGCCCAATATTACGAGCAGTACTTC

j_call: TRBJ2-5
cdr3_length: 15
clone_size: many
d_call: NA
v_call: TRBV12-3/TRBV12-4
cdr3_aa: CASSTYRAAGETQYF
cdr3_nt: TGTGCCAGCAGTACATACCGGGCTGCGGGGGAGACCCAGTACTTC

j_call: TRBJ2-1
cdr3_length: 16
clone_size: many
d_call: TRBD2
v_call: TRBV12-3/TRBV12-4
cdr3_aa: CASSIAGGPSYNEQFF
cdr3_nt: TGTGCCAGCAGTATAGCGGGAGGGCCCTCCTACAATGAGCAGTTCTTC

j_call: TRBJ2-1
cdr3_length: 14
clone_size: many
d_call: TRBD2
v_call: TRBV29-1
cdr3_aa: CSVDSGRSRGEQFF
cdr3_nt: TGCAGCGTTGACAGCGGGAGATCCCGAGGTGAGCAGTTCTTC

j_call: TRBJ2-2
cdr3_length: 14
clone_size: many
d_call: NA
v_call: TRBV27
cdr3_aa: CASSPRAVTGELFF
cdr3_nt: TGTGCCAGCAGTCCTCGAGCAGTCACCGGGGAGCTGTTTTTT

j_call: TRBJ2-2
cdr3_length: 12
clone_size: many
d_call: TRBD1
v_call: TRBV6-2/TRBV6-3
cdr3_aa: CASRFGQVELFF
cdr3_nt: TGTGCCAGCAGATTTGGACAGGTGGAGCTGTTTTTT

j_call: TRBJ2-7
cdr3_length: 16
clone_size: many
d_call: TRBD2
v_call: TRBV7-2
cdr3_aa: CASSVFTSGGSYEQYF
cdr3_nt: TGTGCCAGCAGCGTCTTCACTAGCGGGGGCTCCTACGAGCAGTACTTC

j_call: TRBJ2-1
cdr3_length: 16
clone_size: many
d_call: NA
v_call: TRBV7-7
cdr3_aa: CASSLVPGVGNNEQFF
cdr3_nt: TGTGCTAGCAGCTTAGTTCCGGGAGTGGGGAACAATGAGCAGTTCTTC

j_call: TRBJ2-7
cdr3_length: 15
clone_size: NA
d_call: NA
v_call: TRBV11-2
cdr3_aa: CASSLGRSSSGEQYF
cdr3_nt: TGTGCCAGCAGCTTAGGCCGGTCCTCTTCGGGCGAGCAGTACTTC

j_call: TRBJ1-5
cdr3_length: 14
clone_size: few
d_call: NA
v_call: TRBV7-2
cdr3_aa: CASSPKGGRGPQHF
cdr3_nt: TGTGCCAGCAGCCCAAAGGGGGGCAGAGGGCCCCAGCATTTT

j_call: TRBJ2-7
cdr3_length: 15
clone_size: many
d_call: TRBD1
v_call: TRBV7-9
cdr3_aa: CASSDGQGPSYEQYF
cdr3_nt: TGTGCCAGCAGCGACGGACAGGGCCCCTCCTACGAGCAGTACTTC

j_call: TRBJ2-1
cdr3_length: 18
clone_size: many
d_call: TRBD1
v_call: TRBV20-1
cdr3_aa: CSARDLGGQGDFTRKQFF
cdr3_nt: TGCAGTGCTAGAGATCTGGGGGGACAGGGGGACTTCACGCGAAAGCAGTTCTTC

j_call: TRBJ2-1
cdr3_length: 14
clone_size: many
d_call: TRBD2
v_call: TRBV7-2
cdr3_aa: CATHSFAGGNEQFF
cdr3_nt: TGTGCCACCCACTCCTTCGCGGGAGGCAATGAGCAGTTCTTC